The 8 T cell receptor beta chains listed next were all sequenced from one sample in a study of cytomegalovirus exposure and HLA in healthy donors. In the PCR, 60 Vbeta and 13 Jbeta primers were used. Libraries were prepared by immunoSEQ multiplex PCR; TCRdb keeps only in-frame clonotypes and omits some of them. The sample has roughly 150,000 clones, over 65% seen once; the top ten hold around 4.6%. Sequencing was carried out using PBMCs. The receptor set was obtained from a man aged 18 to 35 in good health and CMV-seropositive.

The chain joins TRBV6-1 to TRBJ1-5, with D possibly TRBD1 on 5 matching bases. V lost 2 bases and J 2 bases, leaving 10 bases between the germline ends. CDR3 length: 15 amino acids. The germline CDR1 and CDR2 sequences are MNHNS and SASEGT. The CDR3 DNA follows: TGTGCCAGCAGTGAAATAGGGGCAGGCAATCAGCCCCAGCATTTT. It specifies CASSEIGAGNQPQHF.

This clone was picked up a small number of times. V is TRBV23-1 and J is TRBJ2-7; 8 positions agree with TRBD1. Being an ORF, TRBV23-1 has a function that is uncertain. V gave up 0 bases and J gave up 4 bases; unmatched junction bases: 8. The length of the CDR3 is 16 residues. Here the CDR3 reads CASSQSARGLSYEQYV. The DNA for the CDR3 is TGCGCCAGCAGTCAATCGGCCAGGGGGCTTAGTTACGAGCAGTACGTC.

The chain has TRBV29-1 and TRBJ2-1; no clear D gene. Germline loops: CDR1 SQVTM, CDR2 ANQGSEA. V lost 7 bases and J 0 bases, leaving 10 bases between the germline ends. CDR3 size: 13 residues. In DNA form, the CDR3 reads TGCAGCGCCAGAAGGAGCTCCTACAATGAGCAGTTCTTC. It yields the protein CSARRSSYNEQFF.

Note on this clone: Since the CDR3 does not end with the conserved phenylalanine or tryptophan, this likely comes from a read error. It is unclear where the CDR3 begins or ends on the DNA, so no DNA is shown, and the CDR3 is as TCRdb lists it. This chain connects TRBV28 to TRBJ2-7; whether TRBD1, the table's D call, matches the DNA was not checked. Both ends counted, the CDR3 spans 9 residues. CDR1 is MDHEN, CDR2 SYDVKM, per germline. The CDR3 sequence is CASSLQGLG.

This clone was detected only a few times. The chain carries TRBV28 and TRBJ1-1; 10 nucleotides align to TRBD1. CDR1 and CDR2 (germline): MDHEN, SYDVKM. CDR3 size: 17 residues. J gave up 1 base and V 8 bases, and 13 bases lay outside the gene matches. CDR3 loop: CASRSPGTGAGNTEAFF. The DNA of the CDR3 is TGTGCCAGCCGTTCCCCGGGGACAGGGGCGGGGAACACTGAAGCTTTCTTT.

The chain is built from TRBV30 and TRBJ2-1; possibly TRBD2 for D (6 bases). The CDR3 sequence is 15 residues long. The germline CDR1 and CDR2 sequences are GTSNPN and SVGIG (reference sequence). V lost 1 base and J lost 0, with 10 bases in between. The CDR3 DNA sequence: TGTGCCTGGAGTGCGTTCGGGAGCTCCTACAATGAGCAGTTCTTC. It is translated as CAWSAFGSSYNEQFF.

V and J are TRBV10-1 and TRBJ2-1; TRBD2 agrees at 7 bases. The CDR3 runs to 16 residues. Germline trimming cut 6 bases from V and 6 bases from J; bases unmatched to any gene: 14. Germline CDR1 and CDR2: WNHNN and SYGVQD (reference sequence). CDR3 sequence reads: CASSWMGEGRSNEQFF. DNA for the CDR3: TGCGCCAGCAGCTGGATGGGGGAGGGCCGGAGCAATGAGCAGTTCTTC.

V is TRBV25-1 and J is TRBJ2-3; D might be TRBD2 (6 bases). Per the germline V gene, CDR1 is MGHDK and CDR2 is SYGVNS. CDR3 length: 14 amino acids. V was cut by 6 bases and J by 4 bases, with 14 bases left in between. The CDR3 nucleotides are TGTGCCAGCAGGGGTGAGTTAGCGGCAGATACGCAGTATTTT. It specifies CASRGELAADTQYF.